This T cell receptor beta chain comes out of a study of memory CD4+ T cells and cytomegalovirus serostatus. The table came from immunoSEQ multiplex PCR; TCRdb's copy has only in-frame clones and leaves some out. The table has approximately 60,000 clones, 81% seen once. This clone was observed a single time. Single viable CD3+CD4+CD8-CD45RO+ cells were sorted as the memory CD4+ T cells. Positive selection with CD4 microbeads enriched total CD4+ T cells. CDR1 and CDR2 from the germline V gene are SGHRS and YFSETQ. The CDR3 length is 15 residues. V trimming: 0 bases; J trimming: 6 bases; junction bases outside the gene matches: 9.

The sequencing input was memory CD4+ T cells from blood. The chain carries TRBV5-1 and TRBJ2-7; 7 nucleotides line up with TRBD1. The sequence derives from an adult in good health and CMV-seronegative. The chain's CDR3 is CASSLAGQLYAEQYF. CDR3 DNA sequence: TGCGCCAGCAGCTTGGCGGGACAGTTGTATGCCGAGCAGTACTTC.